This TCR beta chain was profiled in a study of cytomegalovirus exposure and HLA in healthy donors. Study-wide results and limits: Sequencing likely produced, as an artifact, a cluster of highly shared sequence variants. Common viral pathogens seemed, in a later analysis, to connect with several of the most significant clusters.

In germline, CDR1 is SGDLS, CDR2 YYNGEE. With 0 bases clipped from V and 6 bases from J, the junction kept 8 bases outside the gene matches. The CDR3 is made up of 16 amino acids. PCR amplification relied on 60 Vbeta primers (plus 13 Jbeta primers). Measured with immunoSEQ multiplex PCR; TCRdb has only the in-frame clones, and not every one. The sample lists over 100,000 clones; roughly 76% were seen once. A note on this clone: Its antigen is currently unknown.

The chain uses TRBV9 and TRBJ2-3; 9 bases agree with TRBD2. Material for sequencing was PBMCs. The clonotype comes from a man under 40 in good health and CMV-seronegative. The CDR3 reads CASSVERGGAGDTQYF. The CDR3 DNA is TGTGCCAGCAGCGTAGAACGCGGGGGGGCAGGTGATACGCAGTATTTT. The full variable domain, rest sourced from reference TRBV9 and TRBJ2-3, is DSGVTQTPKHLITATGQRVTLRCSPRSGDLSVYWYQQSLDQGLQFLIQYYNGEERAKGNILERFSAQQFPDLHSELNLSSLELGDSALYFCASSVERGGAGDTQYFGPGTRLTVL.